The present entry profiles one TCR beta chain with its context. Its antigen is currently unknown. Both ends of each TCR cDNA library bore sample-specific barcodes. TCRdb re-derived calls from the 5' RACE reads in MiXCR, one entry per CDR3 protein. Of fewer than 450,000 distinct CDR3 sequences in the sample, roughly 27% were seen once. The data are from a study of identical twins' blood T cells. Germline CDR1 SGDLS, CDR2 YYNGEE. The length of the CDR3 is 18 residues. V was cut by 3 bases and J by 3 bases, with 23 bases left in between. The donors were healthy female monozygous twins, three pairs in total. All three twin pairs grew up together with likely shared infections and vaccines. Points from the study as a whole: Twins shared about as many clonotypes as their cloneset sizes predicted.

Sequencing was performed on PBMCs. The source of this sequence is a woman aged 18-55 years in good health. This chain joins TRBV9 and TRBJ2-3; TRBD2 might be the D (6 bases). CDR3 in DNA: TGTGCCAGCAGCGCCATTCTAGCCGGGACTCCCCCAACAGATACGCAGTATTTT. It yields the protein CASSAILAGTPPTDTQYF.